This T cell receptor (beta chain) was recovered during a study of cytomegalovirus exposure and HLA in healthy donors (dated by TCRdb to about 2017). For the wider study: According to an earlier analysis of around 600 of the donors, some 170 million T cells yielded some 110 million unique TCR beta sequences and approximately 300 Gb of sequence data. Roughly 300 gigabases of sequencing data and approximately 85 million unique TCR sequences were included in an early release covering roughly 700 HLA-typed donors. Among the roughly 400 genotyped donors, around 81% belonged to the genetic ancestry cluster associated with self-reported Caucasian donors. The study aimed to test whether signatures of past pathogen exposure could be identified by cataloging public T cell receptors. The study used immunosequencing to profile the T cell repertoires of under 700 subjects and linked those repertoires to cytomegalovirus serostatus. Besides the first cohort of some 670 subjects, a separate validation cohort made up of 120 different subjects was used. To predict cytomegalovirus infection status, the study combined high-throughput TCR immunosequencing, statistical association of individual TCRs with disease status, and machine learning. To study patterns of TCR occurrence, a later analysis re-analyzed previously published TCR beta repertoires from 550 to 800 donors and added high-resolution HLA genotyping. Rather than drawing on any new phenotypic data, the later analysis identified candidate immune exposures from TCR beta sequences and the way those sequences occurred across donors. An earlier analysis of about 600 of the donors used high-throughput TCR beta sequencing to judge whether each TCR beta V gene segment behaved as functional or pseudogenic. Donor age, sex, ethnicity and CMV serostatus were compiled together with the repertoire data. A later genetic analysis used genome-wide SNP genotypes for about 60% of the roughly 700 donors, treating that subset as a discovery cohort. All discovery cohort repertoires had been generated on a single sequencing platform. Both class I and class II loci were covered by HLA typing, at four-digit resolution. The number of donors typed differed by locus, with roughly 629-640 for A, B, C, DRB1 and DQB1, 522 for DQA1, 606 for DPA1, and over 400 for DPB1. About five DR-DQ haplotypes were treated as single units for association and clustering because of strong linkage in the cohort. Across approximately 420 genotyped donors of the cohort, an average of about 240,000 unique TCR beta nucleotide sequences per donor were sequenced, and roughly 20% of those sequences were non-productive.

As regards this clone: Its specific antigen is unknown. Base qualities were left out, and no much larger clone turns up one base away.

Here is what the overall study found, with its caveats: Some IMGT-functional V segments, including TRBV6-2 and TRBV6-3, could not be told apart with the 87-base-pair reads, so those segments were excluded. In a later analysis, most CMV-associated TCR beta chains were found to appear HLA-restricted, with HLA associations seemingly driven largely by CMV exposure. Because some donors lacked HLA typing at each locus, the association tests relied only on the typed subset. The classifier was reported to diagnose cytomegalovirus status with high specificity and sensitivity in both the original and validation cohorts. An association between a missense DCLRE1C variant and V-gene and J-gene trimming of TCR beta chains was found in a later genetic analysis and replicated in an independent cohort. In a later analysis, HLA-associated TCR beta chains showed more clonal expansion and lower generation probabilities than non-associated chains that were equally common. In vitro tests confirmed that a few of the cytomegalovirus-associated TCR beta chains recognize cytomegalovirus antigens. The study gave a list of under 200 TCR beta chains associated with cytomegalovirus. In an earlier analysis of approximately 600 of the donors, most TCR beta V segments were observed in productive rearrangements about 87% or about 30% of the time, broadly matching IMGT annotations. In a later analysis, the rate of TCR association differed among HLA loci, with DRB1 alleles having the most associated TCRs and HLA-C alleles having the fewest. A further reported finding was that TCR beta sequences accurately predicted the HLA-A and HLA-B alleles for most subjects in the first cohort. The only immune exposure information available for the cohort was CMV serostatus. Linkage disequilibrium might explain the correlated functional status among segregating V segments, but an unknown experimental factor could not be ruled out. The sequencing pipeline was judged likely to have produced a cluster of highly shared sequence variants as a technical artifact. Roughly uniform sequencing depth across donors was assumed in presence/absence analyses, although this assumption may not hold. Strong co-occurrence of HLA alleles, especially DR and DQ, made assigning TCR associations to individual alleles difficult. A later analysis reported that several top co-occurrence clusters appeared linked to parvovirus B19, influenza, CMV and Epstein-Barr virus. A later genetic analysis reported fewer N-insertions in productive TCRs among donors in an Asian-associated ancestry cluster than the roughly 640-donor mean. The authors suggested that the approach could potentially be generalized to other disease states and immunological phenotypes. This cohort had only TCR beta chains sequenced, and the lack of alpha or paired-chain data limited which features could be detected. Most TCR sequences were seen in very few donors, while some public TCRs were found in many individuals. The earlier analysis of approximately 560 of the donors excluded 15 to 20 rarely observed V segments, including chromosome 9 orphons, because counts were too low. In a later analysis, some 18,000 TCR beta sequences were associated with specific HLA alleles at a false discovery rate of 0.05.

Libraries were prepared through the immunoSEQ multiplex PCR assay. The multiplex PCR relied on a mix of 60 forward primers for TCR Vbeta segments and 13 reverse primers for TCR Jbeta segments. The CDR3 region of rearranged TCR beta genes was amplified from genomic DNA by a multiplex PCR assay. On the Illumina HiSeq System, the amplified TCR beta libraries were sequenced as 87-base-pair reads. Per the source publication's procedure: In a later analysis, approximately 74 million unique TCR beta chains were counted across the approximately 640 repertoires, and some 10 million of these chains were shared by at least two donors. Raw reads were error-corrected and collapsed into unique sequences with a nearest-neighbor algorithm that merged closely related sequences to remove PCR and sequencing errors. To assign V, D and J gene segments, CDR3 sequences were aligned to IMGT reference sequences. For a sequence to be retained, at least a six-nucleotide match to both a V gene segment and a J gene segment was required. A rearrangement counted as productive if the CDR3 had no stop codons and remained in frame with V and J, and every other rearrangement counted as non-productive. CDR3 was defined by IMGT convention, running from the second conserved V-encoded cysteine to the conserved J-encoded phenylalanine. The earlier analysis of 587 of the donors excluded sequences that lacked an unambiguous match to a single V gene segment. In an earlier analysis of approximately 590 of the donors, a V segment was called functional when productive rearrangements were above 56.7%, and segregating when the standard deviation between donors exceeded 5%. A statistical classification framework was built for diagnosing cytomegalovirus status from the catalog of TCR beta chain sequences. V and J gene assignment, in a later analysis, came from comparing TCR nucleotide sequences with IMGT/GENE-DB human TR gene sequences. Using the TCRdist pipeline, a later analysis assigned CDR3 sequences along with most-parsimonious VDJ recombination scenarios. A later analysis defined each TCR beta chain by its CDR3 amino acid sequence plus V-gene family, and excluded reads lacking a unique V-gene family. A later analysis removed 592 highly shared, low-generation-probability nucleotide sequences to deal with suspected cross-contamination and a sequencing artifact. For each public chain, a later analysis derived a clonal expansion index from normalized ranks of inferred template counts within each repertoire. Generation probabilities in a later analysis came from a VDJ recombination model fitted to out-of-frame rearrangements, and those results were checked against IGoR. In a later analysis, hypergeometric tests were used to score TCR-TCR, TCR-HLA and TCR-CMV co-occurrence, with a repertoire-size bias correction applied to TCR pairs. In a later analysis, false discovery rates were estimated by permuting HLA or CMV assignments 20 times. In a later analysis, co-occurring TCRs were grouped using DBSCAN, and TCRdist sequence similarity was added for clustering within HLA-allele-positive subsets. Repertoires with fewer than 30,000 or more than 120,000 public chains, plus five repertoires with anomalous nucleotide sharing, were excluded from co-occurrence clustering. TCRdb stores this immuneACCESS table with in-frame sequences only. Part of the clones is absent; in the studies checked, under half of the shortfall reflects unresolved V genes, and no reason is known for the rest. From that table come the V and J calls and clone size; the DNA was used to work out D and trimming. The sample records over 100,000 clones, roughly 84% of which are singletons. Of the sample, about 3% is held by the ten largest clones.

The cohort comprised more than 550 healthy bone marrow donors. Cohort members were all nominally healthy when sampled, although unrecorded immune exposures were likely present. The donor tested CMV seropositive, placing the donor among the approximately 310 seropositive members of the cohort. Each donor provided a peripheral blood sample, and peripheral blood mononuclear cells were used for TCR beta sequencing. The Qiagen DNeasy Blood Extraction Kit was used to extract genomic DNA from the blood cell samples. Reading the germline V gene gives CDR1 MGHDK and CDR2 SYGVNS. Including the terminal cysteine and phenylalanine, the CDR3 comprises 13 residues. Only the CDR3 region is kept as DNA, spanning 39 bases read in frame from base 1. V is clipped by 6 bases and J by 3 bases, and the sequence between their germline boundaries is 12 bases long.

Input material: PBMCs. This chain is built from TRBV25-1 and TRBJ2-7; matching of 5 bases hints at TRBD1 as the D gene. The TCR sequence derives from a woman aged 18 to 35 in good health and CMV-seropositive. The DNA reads TGTGCCAGCAGCCCACAGGAGTTCTACGAGCAGTACTTC. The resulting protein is CASSPQEFYEQYF.